The T cell receptor (beta chain) described here comes from a study of blood T cells in healthy people across ages. With a J-beta primer mix and a sample-barcoded 5' primer, a second PCR ran about 7 to 11 cycles. From the 5' RACE reads, TCRdb called clonotypes with MiXCR, one entry per CDR3 protein. The data show 750,000 to 1,000,000 distinct CDR3 sequences, almost 30% seen once. This sample also appeared in a second study, on T cells of mothers and their children.

The sample comprised blood. The sequence came from a middle-aged woman in good health.

The DNA of the CDR3 is TGTGCCAGCAGCCAAGATCCCCACGGACCCCTATGGGAGCAGTACTTC. This sequence encodes CASSQDPHGPLWEQYF. This chain joins TRBV4-2 and TRBJ2-7; the D is unclear. This CDR3 is built from 16 residues. Trimming removed 0 bases from V and 7 bases from J, with 19 bases in between. Germline CDR1 reads LGHNA; CDR2 reads YNFKEQ.